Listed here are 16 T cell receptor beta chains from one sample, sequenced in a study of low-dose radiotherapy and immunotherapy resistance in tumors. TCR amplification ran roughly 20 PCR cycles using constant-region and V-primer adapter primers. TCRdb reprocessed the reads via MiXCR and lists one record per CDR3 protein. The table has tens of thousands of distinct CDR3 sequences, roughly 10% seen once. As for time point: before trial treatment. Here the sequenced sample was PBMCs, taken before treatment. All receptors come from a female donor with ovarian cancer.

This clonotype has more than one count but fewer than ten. In nucleotides, the CDR3 is TGCGCCAGCAGCTTGGAGCAGGGGAACGAGCAGTACTTC. It translates to CASSLEQGNEQYF. The gene calls are TRBV5-1 and TRBJ2-7, with D possibly matching TRBD1 (6 bases). This CDR3 has 13 residues. CDR1 and CDR2 from the germline V gene are SGHRS and YFSETQ. V was shortened by 0 bases and J by 5 bases, with 9 bases between the two germline ends.

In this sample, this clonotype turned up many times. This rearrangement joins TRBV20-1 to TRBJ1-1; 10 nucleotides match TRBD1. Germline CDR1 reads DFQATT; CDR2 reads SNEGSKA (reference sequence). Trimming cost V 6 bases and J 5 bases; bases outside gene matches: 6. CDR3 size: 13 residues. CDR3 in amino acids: CSARTGGGTEAFF. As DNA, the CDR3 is TGCAGTGCAAGGACAGGGGGAGGGACTGAAGCTTTCTTT.

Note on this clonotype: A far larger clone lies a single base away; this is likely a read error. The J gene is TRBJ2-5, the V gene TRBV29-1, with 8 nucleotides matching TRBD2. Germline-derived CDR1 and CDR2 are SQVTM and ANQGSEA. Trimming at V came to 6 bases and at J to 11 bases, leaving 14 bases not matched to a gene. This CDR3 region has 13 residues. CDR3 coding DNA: TGCAGCGTGATGGGACTAGAGACGAATGAGCAGTACTTC. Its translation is CSVMGLETNEQYF. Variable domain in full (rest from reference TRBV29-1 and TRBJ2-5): SAVISQKPSRDICQRGTSLTIQCQVDSQVTMMFWYRQQPGQSLTLIATANQGSEATYESGFVIDKFPISRPNLTFSTLTVSNMSPEDSSIYLCSVMGLETNEQYFGPGTRLLVL.

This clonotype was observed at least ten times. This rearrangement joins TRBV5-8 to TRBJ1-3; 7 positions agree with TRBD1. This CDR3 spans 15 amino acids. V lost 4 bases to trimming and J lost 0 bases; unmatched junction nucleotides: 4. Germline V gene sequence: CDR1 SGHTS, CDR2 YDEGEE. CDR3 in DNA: TGTGCCAGCAGCCTGGGACAGTTCTCTGGAAACACCATATATTTT. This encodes CASSLGQFSGNTIYF.

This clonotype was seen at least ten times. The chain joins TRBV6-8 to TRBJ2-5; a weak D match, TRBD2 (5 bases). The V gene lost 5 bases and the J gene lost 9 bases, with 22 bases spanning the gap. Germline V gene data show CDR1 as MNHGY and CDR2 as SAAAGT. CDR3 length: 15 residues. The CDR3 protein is CASSRTVASRTPQYF. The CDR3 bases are TGTGCCAGCAGTCGTACGGTTGCTAGCAGGACGCCCCAGTACTTC.

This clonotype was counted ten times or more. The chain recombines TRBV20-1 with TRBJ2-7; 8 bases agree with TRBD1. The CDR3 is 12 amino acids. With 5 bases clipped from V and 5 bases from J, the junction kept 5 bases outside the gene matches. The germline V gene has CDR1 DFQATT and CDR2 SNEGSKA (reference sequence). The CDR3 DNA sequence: TGCAGTGCTGGCCGGACAGGGAACGAGCAGTACTTC. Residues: CSAGRTGNEQYF.

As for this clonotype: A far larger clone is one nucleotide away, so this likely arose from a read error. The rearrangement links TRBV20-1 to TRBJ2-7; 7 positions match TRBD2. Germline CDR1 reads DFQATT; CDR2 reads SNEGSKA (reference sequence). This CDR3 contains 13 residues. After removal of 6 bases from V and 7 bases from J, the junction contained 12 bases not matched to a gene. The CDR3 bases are TGCAGTGCCGGACTAGACTCCTACAATGAGCAGTACTTC. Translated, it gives CSAGLDSYNEQYF.

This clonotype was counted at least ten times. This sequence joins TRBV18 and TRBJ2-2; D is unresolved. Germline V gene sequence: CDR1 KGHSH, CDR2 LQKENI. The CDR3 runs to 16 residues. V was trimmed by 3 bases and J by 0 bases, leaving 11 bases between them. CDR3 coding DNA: TGTGCCAGCTCACCTCGGCGCTCCACGAACACCGGGGAGCTGTTTTTT. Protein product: CASSPRRSTNTGELFF.

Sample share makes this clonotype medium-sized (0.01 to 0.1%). The CDR3 nucleotides are TGTGCCAGCTCACCACCGATCGTTAGCGGGAGCTGGGAGACCCAGTACTTC. Encoded protein: CASSPPIVSGSWETQYF. The rearrangement uses TRBV18 and TRBJ2-5; 9 bases line up with TRBD2. Looked up from germline, CDR1 is KGHSH and CDR2 is LQKENI. J gave up 5 bases and V 0 bases, and 10 bases lay outside the gene matches. This CDR3 comprises 17 residues.

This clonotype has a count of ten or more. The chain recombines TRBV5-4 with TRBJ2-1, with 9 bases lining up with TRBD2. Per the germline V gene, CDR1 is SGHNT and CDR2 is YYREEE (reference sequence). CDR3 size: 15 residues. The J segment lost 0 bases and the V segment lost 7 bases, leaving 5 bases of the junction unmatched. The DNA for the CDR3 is TGTGCCAGCGAGACTAGCGGACCCTCCTACAATGAGCAGTTCTTC. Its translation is CASETSGPSYNEQFF.

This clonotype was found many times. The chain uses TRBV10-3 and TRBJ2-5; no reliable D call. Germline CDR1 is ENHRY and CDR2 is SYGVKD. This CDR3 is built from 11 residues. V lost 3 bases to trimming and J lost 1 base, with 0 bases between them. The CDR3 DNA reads TGTGCCATCAGTGACCAAGAGACCCAGTACTTC. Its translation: CAISDQETQYF.

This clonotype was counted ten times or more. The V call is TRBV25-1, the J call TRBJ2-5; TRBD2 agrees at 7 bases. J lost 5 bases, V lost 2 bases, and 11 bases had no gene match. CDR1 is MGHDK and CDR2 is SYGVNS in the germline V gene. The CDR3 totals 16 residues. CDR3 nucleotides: TGTGCCAGCAGTGAAGTCTTCGGGGGAGGGGTCGAGACCCAGTACTTC. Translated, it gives CASSEVFGGGVETQYF.

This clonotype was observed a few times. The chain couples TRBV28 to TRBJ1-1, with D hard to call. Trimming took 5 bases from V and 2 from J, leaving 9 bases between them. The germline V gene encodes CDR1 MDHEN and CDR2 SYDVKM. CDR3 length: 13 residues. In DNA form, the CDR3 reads TGTGCCAGCAGTCCAACGTTCAACACTGAAGCTTTCTTT. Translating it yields CASSPTFNTEAFF.

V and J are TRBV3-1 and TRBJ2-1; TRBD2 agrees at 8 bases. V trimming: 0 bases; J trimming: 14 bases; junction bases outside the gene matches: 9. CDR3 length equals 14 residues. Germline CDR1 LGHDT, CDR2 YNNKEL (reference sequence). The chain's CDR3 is CASSQDGTGGEEFF. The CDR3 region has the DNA TGTGCCAGCAGCCAAGATGGGACGGGAGGGGAAGAGTTCTTC.

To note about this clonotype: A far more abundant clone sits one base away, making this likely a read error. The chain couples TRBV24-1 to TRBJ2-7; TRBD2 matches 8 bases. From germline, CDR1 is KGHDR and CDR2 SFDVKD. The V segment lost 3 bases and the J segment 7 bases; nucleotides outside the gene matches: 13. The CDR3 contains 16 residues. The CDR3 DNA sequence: TGTGCCACCAGTGATGATGGCGGGAGGATCTACAATGAGCAGTACTTC. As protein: CATSDDGGRIYNEQYF.

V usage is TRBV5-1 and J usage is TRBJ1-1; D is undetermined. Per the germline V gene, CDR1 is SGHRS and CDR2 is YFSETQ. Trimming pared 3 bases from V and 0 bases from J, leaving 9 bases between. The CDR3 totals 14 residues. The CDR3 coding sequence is TGCGCCAGCAGCTCCCGTGGATTGAACACTGAAGCTTTCTTT. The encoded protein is CASSSRGLNTEAFF.